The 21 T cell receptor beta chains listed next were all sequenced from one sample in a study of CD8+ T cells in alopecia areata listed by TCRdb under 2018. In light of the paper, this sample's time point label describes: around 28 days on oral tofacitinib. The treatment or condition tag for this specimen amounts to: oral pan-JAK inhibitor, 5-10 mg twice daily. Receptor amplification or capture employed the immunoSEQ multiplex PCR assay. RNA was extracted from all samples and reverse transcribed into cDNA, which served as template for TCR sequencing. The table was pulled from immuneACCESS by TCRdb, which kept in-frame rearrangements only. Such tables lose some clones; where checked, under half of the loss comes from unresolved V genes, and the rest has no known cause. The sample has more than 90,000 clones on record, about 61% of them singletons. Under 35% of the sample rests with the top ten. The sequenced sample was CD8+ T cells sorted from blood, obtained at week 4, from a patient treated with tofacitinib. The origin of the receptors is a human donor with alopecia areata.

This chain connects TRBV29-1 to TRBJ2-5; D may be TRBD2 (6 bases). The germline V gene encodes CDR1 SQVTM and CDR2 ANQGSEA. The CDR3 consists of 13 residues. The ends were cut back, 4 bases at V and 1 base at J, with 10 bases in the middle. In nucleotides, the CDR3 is TGCAGCGTTGCGGGGGTGACCCAAGAGACCCAGTACTTC. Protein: CSVAGVTQETQYF.

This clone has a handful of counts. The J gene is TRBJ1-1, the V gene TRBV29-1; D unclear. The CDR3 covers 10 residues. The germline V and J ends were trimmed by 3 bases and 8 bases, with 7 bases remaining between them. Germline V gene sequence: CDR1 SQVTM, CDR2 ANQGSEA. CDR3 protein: CSVDGTEAFF. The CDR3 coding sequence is TGCAGCGTTGATGGTACAGAAGCTTTCTTT. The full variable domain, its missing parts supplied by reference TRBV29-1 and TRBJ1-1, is SAVISQKPSRDICQRGTSLTIQCQVDSQVTMMFWYRQQPGQSLTLIATANQGSEATYESGFVIDKFPISRPNLTFSTLTVSNMSPEDSSIYLCSVDGTEAFFGQGTRLTVV.

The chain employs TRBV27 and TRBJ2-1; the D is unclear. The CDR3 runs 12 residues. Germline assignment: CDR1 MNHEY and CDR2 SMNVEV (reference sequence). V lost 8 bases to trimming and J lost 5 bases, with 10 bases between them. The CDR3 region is CASGQLNNEQFF. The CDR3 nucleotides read TGTGCCAGCGGGCAGTTAAACAATGAGCAGTTCTTC.

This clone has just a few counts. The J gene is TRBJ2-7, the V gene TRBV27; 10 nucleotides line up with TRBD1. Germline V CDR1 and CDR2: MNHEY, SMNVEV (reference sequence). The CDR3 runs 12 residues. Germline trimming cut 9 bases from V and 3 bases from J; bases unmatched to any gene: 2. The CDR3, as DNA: TGTGCCAGTGGGGACAGGGGCTACGAGCAGTACTTC. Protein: CASGDRGYEQYF.

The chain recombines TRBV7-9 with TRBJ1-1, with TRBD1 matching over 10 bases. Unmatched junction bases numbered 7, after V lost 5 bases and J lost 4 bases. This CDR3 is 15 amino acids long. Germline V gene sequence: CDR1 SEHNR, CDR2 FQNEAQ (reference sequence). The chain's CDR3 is CASSLLGQGITEAFF. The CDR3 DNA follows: TGTGCCAGCAGCCTCTTGGGACAGGGGATCACTGAAGCTTTCTTT.

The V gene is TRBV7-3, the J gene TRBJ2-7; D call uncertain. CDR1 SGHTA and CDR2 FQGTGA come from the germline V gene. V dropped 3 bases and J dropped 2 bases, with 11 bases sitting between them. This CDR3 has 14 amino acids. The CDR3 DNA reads TGTGCCAGCAGCTTGGCGGTAGGAGCCTACGAGCAGTACTTC. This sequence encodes CASSLAVGAYEQYF.

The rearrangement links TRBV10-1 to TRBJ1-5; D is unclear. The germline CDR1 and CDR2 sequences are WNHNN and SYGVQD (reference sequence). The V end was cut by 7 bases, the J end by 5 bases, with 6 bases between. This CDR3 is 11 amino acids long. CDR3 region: CASTPDQPQHF. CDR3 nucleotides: TGCGCCAGCACCCCGGATCAGCCCCAGCATTTT.

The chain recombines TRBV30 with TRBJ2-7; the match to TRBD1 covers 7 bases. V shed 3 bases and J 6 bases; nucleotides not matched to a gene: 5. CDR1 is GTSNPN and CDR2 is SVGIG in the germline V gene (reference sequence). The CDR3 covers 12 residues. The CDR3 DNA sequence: TGTGCCTGGAGCGCGACAGGGTCCGAGCAGTACTTC. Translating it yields CAWSATGSEQYF.

CDR3 loop: CASGGNRDTVTDTQYF. CDR3 DNA: TGTGCCAGCGGAGGAAACCGGGACACTGTCACAGATACGCAGTATTTT. The chain combines TRBV7-2 with TRBJ2-3, with D possibly TRBD1 on 6 matching bases. Trimming stripped 8 bases from V and 2 bases from J, with 20 bases between. CDR1 is SGHTA and CDR2 is FQGNSA in the germline V gene. The CDR3 has 16 residues.

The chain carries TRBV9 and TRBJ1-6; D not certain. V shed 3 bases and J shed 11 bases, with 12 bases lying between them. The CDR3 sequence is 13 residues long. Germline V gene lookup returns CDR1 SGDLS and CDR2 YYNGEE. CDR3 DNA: TGTGCCAGCAGCGCGTTTATTGGGCCACCCCTCCACTTT. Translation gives CASSAFIGPPLHF.

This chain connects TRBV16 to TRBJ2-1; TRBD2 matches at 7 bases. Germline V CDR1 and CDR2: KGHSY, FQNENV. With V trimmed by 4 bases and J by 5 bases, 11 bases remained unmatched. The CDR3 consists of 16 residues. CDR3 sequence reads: CASSPPSAGVHNEQFF. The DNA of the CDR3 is TGTGCCAGCAGCCCGCCTTCCGCGGGGGTCCACAATGAGCAGTTCTTC.

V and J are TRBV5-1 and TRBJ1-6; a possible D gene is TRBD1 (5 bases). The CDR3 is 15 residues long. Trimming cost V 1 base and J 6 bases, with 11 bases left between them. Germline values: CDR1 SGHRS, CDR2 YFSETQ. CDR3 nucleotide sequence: TGCGCCAGCAGCTTGTCAGGGAGGGGTAATTCACCCCTCCACTTT. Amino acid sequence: CASSLSGRGNSPLHF.

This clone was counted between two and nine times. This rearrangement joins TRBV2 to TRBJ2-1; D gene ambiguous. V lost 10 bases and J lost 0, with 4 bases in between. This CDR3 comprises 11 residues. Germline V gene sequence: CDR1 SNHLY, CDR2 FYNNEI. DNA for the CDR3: TGTGCCACCCTCTCCTACAATGAGCAGTTCTTC. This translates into CATLSYNEQFF.

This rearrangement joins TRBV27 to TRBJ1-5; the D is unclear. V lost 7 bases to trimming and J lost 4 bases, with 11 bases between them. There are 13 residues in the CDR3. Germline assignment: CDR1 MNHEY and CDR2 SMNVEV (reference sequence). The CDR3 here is CASTGRANQPQHF. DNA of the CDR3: TGTGCCAGCACGGGGAGGGCGAATCAGCCCCAGCATTTT.

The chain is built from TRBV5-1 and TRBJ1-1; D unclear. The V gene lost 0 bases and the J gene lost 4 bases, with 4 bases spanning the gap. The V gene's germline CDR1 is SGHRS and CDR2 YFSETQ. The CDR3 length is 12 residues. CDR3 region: CASSLDSTEAFF. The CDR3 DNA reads TGCGCCAGCAGCTTGGATAGCACTGAAGCTTTCTTT.

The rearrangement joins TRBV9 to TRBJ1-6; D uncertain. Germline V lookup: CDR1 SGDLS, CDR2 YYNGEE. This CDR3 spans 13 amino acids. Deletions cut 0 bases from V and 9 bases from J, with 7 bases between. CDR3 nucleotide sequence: TGTGCCAGCAGCGTAGGAGGCACTTCACCCCTCCACTTT. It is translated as CASSVGGTSPLHF.

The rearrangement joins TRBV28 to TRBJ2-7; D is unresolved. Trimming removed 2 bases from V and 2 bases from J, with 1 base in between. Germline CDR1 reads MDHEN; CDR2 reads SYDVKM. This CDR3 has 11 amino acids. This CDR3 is CASSLAYEQYF. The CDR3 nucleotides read TGTGCCAGCAGTTTAGCCTACGAGCAGTACTTC.

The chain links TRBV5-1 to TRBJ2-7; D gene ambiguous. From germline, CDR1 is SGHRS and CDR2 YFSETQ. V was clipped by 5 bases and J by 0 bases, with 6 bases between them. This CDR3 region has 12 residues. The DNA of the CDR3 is TGCGCCAGCAGTGACGACTCCTACGAGCAGTACTTC. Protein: CASSDDSYEQYF.

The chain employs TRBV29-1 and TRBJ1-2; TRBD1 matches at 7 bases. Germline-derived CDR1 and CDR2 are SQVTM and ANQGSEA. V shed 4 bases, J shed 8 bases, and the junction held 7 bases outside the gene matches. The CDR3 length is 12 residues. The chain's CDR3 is CSVVYRGGGYTF. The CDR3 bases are TGCAGCGTTGTTTACAGGGGAGGCGGCTACACCTTC.

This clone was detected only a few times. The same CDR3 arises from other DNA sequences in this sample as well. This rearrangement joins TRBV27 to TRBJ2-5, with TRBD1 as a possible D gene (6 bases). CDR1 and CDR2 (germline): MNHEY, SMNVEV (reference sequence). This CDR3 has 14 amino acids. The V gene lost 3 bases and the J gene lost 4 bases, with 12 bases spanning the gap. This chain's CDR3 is CASSLSTGRETQYF. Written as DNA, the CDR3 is TGTGCCAGCAGTTTGTCGACAGGCAGAGAGACCCAGTACTTC.

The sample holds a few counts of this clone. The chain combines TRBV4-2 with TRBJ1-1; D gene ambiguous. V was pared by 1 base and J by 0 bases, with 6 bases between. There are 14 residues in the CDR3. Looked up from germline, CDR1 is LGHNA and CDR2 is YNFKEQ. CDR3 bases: TGTGCCAGCAGCCAAGTCGAGATGAACACTGAAGCTTTCTTT. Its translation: CASSQVEMNTEAFF.